This entry lists 17 T cell receptor beta chains sequenced from one sample in a study of OX40 agonist ivuxolimab in advanced cancers. Profiled with immunoSEQ multiplex PCR; TCRdb holds only in-frame clones, not every one. The sample has about 55,000 clones; just under 85% are singletons. Sequencing was performed on CD4+ or CD8+ T cells sorted from blood, taken in a trial of the OX40 agonist ivuxolimab. The source of these receptors is an adult with an advanced solid tumor such as melanoma, head and neck, liver or kidney cancer.

The chain joins TRBV28 to TRBJ2-3; 9 positions match TRBD2. V dropped 6 bases and J dropped 1; count of bases not matched to a gene: 20. This CDR3 comprises 20 residues. Per the germline V gene, CDR1 is MDHEN and CDR2 is SYDVKM. The CDR3 DNA is TGTGCCAGCAGCTTGCCCCCTCCTCTTCTCCGGACTAGCGGCACAGATACGCAGTATTTT. It translates to CASSLPPPLLRTSGTDTQYF.

The rearrangement joins TRBV2 to TRBJ1-2; possible D gene TRBD1, 5 bases. The germline V gene encodes CDR1 SNHLY and CDR2 FYNNEI. There are 12 residues in the CDR3. The V and J ends lost 8 bases and 5 bases respectively, with 12 bases between them. The CDR3 nucleotides are TGTGCCAGCGGGGGGGTACCTTATGGCTACACCTTC. It codes for CASGGVPYGYTF. Variable domain in full (rest from reference TRBV2 and TRBJ1-2): EPEVTQTPSHQVTQMGQEVILRCVPISNHLYFYWYRQILGQKVEFLVSFYNNEISEKSEIFDDQFSVERPDGSNFTLKIRSTKLEDSAMYFCASGGVPYGYTFGSGTRLTVV.

This clone occurred a few times. The chain couples TRBV5-1 to TRBJ2-2, with 15 bases lining up with TRBD2. Germline V lookup: CDR1 SGHRS, CDR2 YFSETQ. Germline trimming cut 4 bases from V and 5 bases from J; bases unmatched to any gene: 6. This CDR3 is 17 amino acids long. Here the CDR3 DNA reads TGCGCCAGCAGCAAGGGACTAGCGGGAGGAGGGACCGGGGAGCTGTTTTTT. Translating it yields CASSKGLAGGGTGELFF.

The chain carries TRBV9 and TRBJ2-1; TRBD2 agrees at 10 bases. From germline, CDR1 is SGDLS and CDR2 YYNGEE. V was clipped by 4 bases and J by 2 bases; unmatched bases: 6. This CDR3 has 16 amino acids. The CDR3 sequence: CASSPRTSGPYNEQFF. CDR3 coding DNA: TGTGCCAGCAGCCCGAGGACTAGCGGACCCTACAATGAGCAGTTCTTC.

This clone showed up just once. V gene TRBV6-6 combines with J gene TRBJ2-7; D might be TRBD1 (6 bases). Germline CDR1 is MNHNY and CDR2 is SVGAGI (reference sequence). Trimming stripped 4 bases from V and 2 bases from J, with 15 bases between. The CDR3 totals 15 residues. This CDR3 reads CASSWFGRGPYEQYF. Here the CDR3 DNA reads TGTGCCAGCAGTTGGTTCGGCAGGGGTCCCTACGAGCAGTACTTC.

The chain links TRBV19 to TRBJ2-6, with D perhaps matching TRBD1 or TRBD2 (5 bases each). The CDR3 has 16 residues. The V gene's germline CDR1 is LNHDA and CDR2 SQIVND (reference sequence). V lost 4 bases, J lost 1 base, and 11 bases lay in between. The CDR3, as DNA: TGTGCCAGTAGTACCCGGGGCGGATCTGGGGCCAACGTCCTGACTTTC. This sequence encodes CASSTRGGSGANVLTF. The full variable domain, its missing parts supplied by reference TRBV19 and TRBJ2-6, is DGGITQSPKYLFRKEGQNVTLSCEQNLNHDAMYWYRQDPGQGLRLIYYSQIVNDFQKGDIAEGYSVSREKKESFPLTVTSAQKNPTAFYLCASSTRGGSGANVLTFGAGSRLTVL.

This chain uses TRBV30 with TRBJ2-3, with D unclear. V was trimmed by 0 bases and J by 2 bases, leaving 12 bases between them. The CDR3 has 15 amino acids. Germline-derived CDR1 and CDR2 are GTSNPN and SVGIG (reference sequence). CDR3 coding DNA: TGTGCCTGGAGTGTAAAGGGTTCTTTCACAGATACGCAGTATTTT. Amino acids: CAWSVKGSFTDTQYF.

V gene TRBV28 combines with J gene TRBJ2-7; 10 bases agree with TRBD2. The CDR3 totals 15 residues. Germline CDR1 and CDR2: MDHEN and SYDVKM. The junction had 14 bases not matched to a gene; V was cut back by 8 bases and J by 7 bases. The CDR3 DNA is TGTGCCAGCGGTCGGCTAGCGGGAGCGATTACGGAGCAGTACTTC. It is translated as CASGRLAGAITEQYF.

The chain is built from TRBV18 and TRBJ2-7; 7 positions match TRBD1. The CDR3 is 15 residues long. The ends lost 3 bases at V and 2 bases at J; junction bases unmatched: 7. The germline V gene has CDR1 KGHSH and CDR2 LQKENI. CDR3 DNA sequence: TGTGCCAGCTCACCCATACCTGGGACAGCCTACGAGCAGTACTTC. Amino acids: CASSPIPGTAYEQYF.

This clone was detected only a few times. The genes are TRBV28 and TRBJ1-5, with D tentatively TRBD1 (5 bases). Germline CDR1 is MDHEN and CDR2 is SYDVKM. The V and J ends lost 9 bases and 4 bases respectively, with 13 bases between them. The CDR3 is made up of 13 amino acids. Here the CDR3 reads CASDREINQPQHF. CDR3 bases: TGTGCCAGTGACAGAGAAATTAATCAGCCCCAGCATTTT.

This clone was seen a few times. The chain links TRBV4-3 to TRBJ1-5; 8 positions match TRBD1. Per the germline V gene, CDR1 is LGHNA and CDR2 is YSLEER. The CDR3 is made up of 15 amino acids. V was clipped by 0 bases and J by 6 bases; unmatched bases: 4. The CDR3 spells CASSQETGEGQPQHF. DNA of the CDR3: TGCGCCAGCAGCCAAGAGACAGGGGAGGGTCAGCCCCAGCATTTT.

DNA for the CDR3: TGTGCCACCCGAGGGGCCAGGTACAATGAGCAGTTCTTC. Encoded protein: CATRGARYNEQFF. This sequence joins TRBV28 and TRBJ2-1; D is perhaps TRBD1 or TRBD2 (5 bases each). CDR1 and CDR2 (germline): MDHEN, SYDVKM. This CDR3 region has 13 residues. V lost 10 bases and J lost 4, with 14 bases in between.

The rearrangement joins TRBV2 to TRBJ1-2, with TRBD1 as a possible D gene (5 bases). The CDR3 consists of 13 residues. From germline, CDR1 is SNHLY and CDR2 FYNNEI. V was clipped by 7 bases and J by 3 bases, with 12 bases between them. The CDR3 sequence: CASNGQGDYGYTF. As DNA, the CDR3 is TGTGCCAGCAACGGCCAGGGAGACTATGGCTACACCTTC.

This chain connects TRBV30 to TRBJ2-7, with D uncertain. The CDR3 runs 13 residues. CDR1 GTSNPN and CDR2 SVGIG come from the germline V gene (reference sequence). Trimming cost V 6 bases and J 2 bases, with 14 bases left between them. The CDR3 loop is CACALDPAYEQYF. The CDR3 region has the DNA TGTGCCTGCGCCTTGGACCCAGCCTACGAGCAGTACTTC.

The V gene is TRBV28, the J gene TRBJ2-7, with 9 bases that match TRBD2. V was clipped by 3 bases and J by 3 bases; unmatched bases: 9. CDR1 and CDR2 from the germline V gene are MDHEN and SYDVKM. The CDR3 extends over 16 amino acids. CDR3 in DNA: TGTGCCAGCAGTTTCAAAAAGGGGACTAGCTACTACGAGCAGTACTTC. This translates into CASSFKKGTSYYEQYF.

This clone was seen only once. The chain couples TRBV13 to TRBJ2-3, with 13 bases fitting TRBD2. The germline V gene encodes CDR1 PRHDT and CDR2 FYEKMQ (reference sequence). The CDR3 extends over 15 amino acids. After removal of 3 bases from V and 10 bases from J, the junction contained 7 bases not matched to a gene. The CDR3 DNA sequence: TGTGCCAGCAGCTTTAGGACTAGCGGGAGTGGGGCGCAGTATTTT. It codes for CASSFRTSGSGAQYF.

The V and J genes are TRBV10-3 and TRBJ1-2, with no clear D. Germline V CDR1 and CDR2: ENHRY, SYGVKD. The CDR3 sequence is 13 residues long. V was trimmed by 6 bases and J by 3 bases, leaving 11 bases between them. CDR3 region: CAIREGFDYGYTF. For the CDR3, the DNA is TGTGCCATCAGGGAGGGATTCGACTATGGCTACACCTTC.